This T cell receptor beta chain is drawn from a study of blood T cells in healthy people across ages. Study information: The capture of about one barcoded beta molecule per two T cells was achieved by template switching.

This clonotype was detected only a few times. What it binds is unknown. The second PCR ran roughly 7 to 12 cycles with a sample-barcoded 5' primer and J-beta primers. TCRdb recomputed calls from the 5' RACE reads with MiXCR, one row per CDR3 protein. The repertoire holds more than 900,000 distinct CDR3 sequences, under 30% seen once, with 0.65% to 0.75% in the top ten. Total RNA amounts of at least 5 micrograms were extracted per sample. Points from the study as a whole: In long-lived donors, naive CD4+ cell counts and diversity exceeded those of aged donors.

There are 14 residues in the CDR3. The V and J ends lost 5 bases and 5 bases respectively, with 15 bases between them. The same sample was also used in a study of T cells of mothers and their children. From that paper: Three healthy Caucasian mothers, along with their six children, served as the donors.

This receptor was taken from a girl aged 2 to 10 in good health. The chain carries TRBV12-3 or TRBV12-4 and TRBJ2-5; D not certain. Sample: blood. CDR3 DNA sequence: TGTGCCAGCAGTCCCCCGGCAGACAAGGAGACCCAGTACTTC. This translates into CASSPPADKETQYF.